The 8 T cell receptor beta chains below come from one sample, sequenced in a study of Graves' ophthalmopathy and Graves' hyperthyroidism. Amplification from RNA transcripts yielded the TCR beta CDR3 regions. HTBI primers primed a first-round RT-PCR, and a second-round multiplex PCR followed. MiXCR was run by TCRdb on the multiplex PCR reads, yielding one entry per CDR3 protein. The sample shows some 210,000 distinct CDR3 sequences, just under 30% of them seen only once. Input material: peripheral blood. These receptors were taken from a man aged 45 to 65 with Graves' ophthalmopathy.

The chain recombines TRBV11-2 with TRBJ2-7, with TRBD1 matching over 9 bases. Germline V gene data show CDR1 as SGHAT and CDR2 as FQNNGV. V shed 4 bases and J 1 base; nucleotides not matched to a gene: 5. CDR3 length: 15 amino acids. In nucleotides, the CDR3 is TGTGCCAGCAGCTCGGGACAGGGCAAATCCTACGAGCAGTACTTC. It encodes CASSSGQGKSYEQYF.

This clonotype was detected ten times or more. V is TRBV18 and J is TRBJ2-7, with D unclear. The germline CDR1 and CDR2 sequences are KGHSH and LQKENI. The V end was cut by 0 bases, the J end by 2 bases, with 11 bases between. This CDR3 spans 15 amino acids. CDR3 sequence: CASSPPNGHPYEQYF. CDR3 nucleotide sequence: TGTGCCAGCTCACCACCGAATGGGCACCCCTACGAGCAGTACTTC.

This clonotype was picked up many times. This chain connects TRBV5-5 to TRBJ1-2; D remains unclear. Germline lookup yields CDR1 SGHKS and CDR2 YYEKEE (reference sequence). V gave up 2 bases and J gave up 2 bases, with 16 bases separating them. CDR3 length: 16 residues. The CDR3 DNA sequence: TGTGCCAGCAGCTTCTCTGTTTTGGACGGCAACTATGGCTACACCTTC. Its protein is CASSFSVLDGNYGYTF.

Many counts were recorded for this clonotype. In DNA, the CDR3 is TGTGCCAGCTCACCCCTGGCCACAGGGGGCGGGAACCACGAGCAGTACTTC. It translates to CASSPLATGGGNHEQYF. The gene calls are TRBV18 and TRBJ2-7; TRBD1 matches 9 bases. The CDR3 contains 17 residues. Germline lookup yields CDR1 KGHSH and CDR2 LQKENI. Trimming at V came to 3 bases and at J to 5 bases, leaving 14 bases not matched to a gene.

This clonotype was observed at least ten times. The rearrangement joins TRBV25-1 to TRBJ2-5; no reliable D call. Germline CDR1 and CDR2: MGHDK and SYGVNS. The V gene lost 5 bases and the J gene lost 0 bases, with 7 bases spanning the gap. CDR3 length: 13 amino acids. In DNA form, the CDR3 reads TGTGCCAGCAGTCTCCAGAACCAAGAGACCCAGTACTTC. Translated: CASSLQNQETQYF.

This clonotype has ten or more counts. The rearrangement joins TRBV6-5 to TRBJ2-7; D gene ambiguous. This CDR3 has 13 residues. Per the germline V gene, CDR1 is MNHEY and CDR2 is SVGAGI. The V end was cut by 4 bases, the J end by 1 base, with 8 bases between. CDR3 loop: CASSSGPSYEQYF. The CDR3 DNA is TGTGCCAGCAGTTCCGGGCCATCCTACGAGCAGTACTTC.

This clonotype has a count of ten or more. The chain recombines TRBV11-2 with TRBJ2-2, with 9 bases that match TRBD2. Looked up from germline, CDR1 is SGHAT and CDR2 is FQNNGV. The CDR3 totals 16 residues. Trimming at V came to 5 bases and at J to 7 bases, leaving 11 bases not matched to a gene. Written as DNA, the CDR3 is TGTGCCAGCAGCAGACCTAGCGGGATAAAGGTCGGGGAGCTGTTTTTT. Its translation: CASSRPSGIKVGELFF. The whole variable domain, remainder taken from reference TRBV11-2 and TRBJ2-2, is EAGVAQSPRYKIIEKRQSVAFWCNPISGHATLYWYQQILGQGPKLLIQFQNNGVVDDSQLPKDRFSAERLKGVDSTLKIQPAKLEDSAVYLCASSRPSGIKVGELFFGEGSRLTVL.

This clonotype has ten or more counts. V gene TRBV29-1 combines with J gene TRBJ2-7; D is ambiguous. This CDR3 comprises 13 residues. Per the germline V gene, CDR1 is SQVTM and CDR2 is ANQGSEA. Trimming removed 4 bases from V and 3 bases from J, with 13 bases in between. In nucleotides, the CDR3 is TGCAGCGTTGTAGAAACTGCAATCTACGAGCAGTACTTC. Its protein is CSVVETAIYEQYF.